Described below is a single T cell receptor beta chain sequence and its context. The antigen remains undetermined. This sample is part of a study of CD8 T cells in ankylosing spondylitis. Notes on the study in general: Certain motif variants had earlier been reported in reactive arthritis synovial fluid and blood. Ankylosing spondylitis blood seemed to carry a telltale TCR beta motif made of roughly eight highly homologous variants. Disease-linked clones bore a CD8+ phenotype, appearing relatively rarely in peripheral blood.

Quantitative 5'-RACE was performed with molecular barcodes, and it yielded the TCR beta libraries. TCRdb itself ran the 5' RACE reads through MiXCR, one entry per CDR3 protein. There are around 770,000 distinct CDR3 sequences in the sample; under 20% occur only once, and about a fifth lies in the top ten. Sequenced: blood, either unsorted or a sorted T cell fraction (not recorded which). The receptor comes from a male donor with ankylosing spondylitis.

The CDR3 DNA reads as TGTGCCAGCAGCACTATCCTAGCGGGAGGCTACAATGAGCAGTTCTTC. Translating it yields CASSTILAGGYNEQFF. The genes are TRBV7-9 and TRBJ2-1; 11 nucleotides match TRBD2. Germline CDR1 reads SEHNR; CDR2 reads FQNEAQ (reference sequence). CDR3 size: 16 residues. Unmatched junction bases numbered 6, after V lost 5 bases and J lost 3 bases.